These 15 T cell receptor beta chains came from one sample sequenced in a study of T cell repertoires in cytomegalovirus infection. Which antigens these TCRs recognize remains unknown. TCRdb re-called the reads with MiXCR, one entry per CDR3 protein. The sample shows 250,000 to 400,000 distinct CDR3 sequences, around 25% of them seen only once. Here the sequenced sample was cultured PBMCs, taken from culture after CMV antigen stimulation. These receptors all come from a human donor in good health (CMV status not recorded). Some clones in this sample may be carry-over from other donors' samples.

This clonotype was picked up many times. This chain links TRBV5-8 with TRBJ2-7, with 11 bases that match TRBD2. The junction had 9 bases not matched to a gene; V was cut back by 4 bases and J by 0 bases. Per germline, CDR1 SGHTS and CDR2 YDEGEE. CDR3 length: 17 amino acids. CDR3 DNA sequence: TGTGCCAGCAGCGACATGACTACTAGCGGGAGCTCCTACGAGCAGTACTTC. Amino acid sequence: CASSDMTTSGSSYEQYF.

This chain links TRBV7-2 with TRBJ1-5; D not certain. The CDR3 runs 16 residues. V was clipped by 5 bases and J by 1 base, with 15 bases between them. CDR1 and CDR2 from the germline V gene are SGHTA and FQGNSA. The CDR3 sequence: CASSPDGIRSNQPQHF. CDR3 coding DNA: TGTGCCAGCAGCCCCGATGGGATTAGGAGCAATCAGCCCCAGCATTTT.

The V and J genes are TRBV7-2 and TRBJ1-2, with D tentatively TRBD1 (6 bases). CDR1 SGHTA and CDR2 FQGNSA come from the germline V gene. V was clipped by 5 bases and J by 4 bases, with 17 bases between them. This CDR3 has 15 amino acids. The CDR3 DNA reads TGTGCCAGCAGCCTAACCTGGGGGGCGCCCTATGGCTACACCTTC. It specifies CASSLTWGAPYGYTF.

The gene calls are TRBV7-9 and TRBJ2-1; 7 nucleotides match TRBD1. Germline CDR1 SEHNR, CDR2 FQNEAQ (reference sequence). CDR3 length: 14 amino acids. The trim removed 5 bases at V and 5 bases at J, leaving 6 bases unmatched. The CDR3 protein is CASSRGQADNEQFF. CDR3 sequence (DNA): TGTGCCAGCAGCCGCGGACAGGCTGACAATGAGCAGTTCTTC.

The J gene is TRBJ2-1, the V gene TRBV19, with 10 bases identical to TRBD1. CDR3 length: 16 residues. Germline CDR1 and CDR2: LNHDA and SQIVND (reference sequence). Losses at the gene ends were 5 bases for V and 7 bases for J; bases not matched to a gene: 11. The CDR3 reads CASSVLDRGLKNEQFF. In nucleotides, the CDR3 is TGTGCCAGTAGTGTGCTCGACAGGGGGCTTAAGAATGAGCAGTTCTTC.

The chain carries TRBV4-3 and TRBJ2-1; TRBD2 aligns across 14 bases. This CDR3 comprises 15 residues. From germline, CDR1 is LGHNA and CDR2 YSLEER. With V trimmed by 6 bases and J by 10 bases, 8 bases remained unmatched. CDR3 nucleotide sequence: TGCGCCAGCAGACCCGGGACTAGCGGGAGCTGGGAGCAGTTCTTC. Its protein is CASRPGTSGSWEQFF.

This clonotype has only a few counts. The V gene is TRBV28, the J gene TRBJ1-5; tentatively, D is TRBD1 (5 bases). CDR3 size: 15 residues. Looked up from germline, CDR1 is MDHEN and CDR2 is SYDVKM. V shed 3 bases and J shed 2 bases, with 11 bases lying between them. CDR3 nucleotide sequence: TGTGCCAGCAGTTTCGTGGGGGGAGGCAATCAGCCCCAGCATTTT. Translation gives CASSFVGGGNQPQHF. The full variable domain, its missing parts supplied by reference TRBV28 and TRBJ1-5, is DVKVTQSSRYLVKRTGEKVFLECVQDMDHENMFWYRQDPGLGLRLIYFSYDVKMKEKGDIPEGYSVSREKKERFSLILESASTNQTSMYLCASSFVGGGNQPQHFGDGTRLSIL.

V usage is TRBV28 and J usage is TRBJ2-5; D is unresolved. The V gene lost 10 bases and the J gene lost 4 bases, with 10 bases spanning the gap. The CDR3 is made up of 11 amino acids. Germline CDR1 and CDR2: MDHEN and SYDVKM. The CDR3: CATKGRETQYF. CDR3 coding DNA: TGTGCCACCAAAGGTCGAGAGACCCAGTACTTC.

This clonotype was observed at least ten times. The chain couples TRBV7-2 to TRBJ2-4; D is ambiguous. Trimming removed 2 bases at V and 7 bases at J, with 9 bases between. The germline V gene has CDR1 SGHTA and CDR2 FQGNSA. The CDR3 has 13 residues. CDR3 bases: TGTGCCAGCAGCTTATATGGGCTCAACATTCAGTACTTC. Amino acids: CASSLYGLNIQYF.

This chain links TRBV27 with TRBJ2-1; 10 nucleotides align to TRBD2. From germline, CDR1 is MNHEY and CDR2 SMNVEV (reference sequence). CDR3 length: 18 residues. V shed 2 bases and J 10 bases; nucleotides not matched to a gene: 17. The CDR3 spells CASSLVVRGSGRAQEQFF. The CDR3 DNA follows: TGTGCCAGCAGTTTAGTAGTGCGGGGGAGCGGGAGGGCCCAGGAGCAGTTCTTC.

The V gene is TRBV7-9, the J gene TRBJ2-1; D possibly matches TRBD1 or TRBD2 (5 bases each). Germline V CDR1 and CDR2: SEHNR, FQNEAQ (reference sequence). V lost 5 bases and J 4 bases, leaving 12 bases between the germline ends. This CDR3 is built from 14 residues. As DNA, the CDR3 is TGTGCCAGCAGCCCCGGGACCCCTTACAATGAGCAGTTCTTC. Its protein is CASSPGTPYNEQFF.

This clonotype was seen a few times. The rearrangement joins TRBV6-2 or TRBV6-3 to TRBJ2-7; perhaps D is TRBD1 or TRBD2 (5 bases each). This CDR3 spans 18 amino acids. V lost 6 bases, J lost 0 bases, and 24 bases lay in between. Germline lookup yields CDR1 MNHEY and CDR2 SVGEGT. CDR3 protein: CASSNLIFRDPGSYEQYF. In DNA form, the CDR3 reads TGTGCCAGCAGCAACCTGATTTTCCGGGACCCCGGCTCCTACGAGCAGTACTTC.

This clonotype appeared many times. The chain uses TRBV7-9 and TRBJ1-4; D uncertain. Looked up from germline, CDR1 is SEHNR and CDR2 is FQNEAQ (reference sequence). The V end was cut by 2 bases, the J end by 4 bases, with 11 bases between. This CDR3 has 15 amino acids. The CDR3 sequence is CASSLLQALNEKLFF. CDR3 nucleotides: TGTGCCAGCAGCTTACTCCAGGCTCTTAATGAAAAACTGTTTTTT. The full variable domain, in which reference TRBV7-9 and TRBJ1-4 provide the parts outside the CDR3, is DTGVSQNPRHKITKRGQNVTFRCDPISEHNRLYWYRQTLGQGPEFLTYFQNEAQLEKSRLLSDRFSAERPKGSFSTLEIQRTEQGDSAMYLCASSLLQALNEKLFFGSGTQLSVL.

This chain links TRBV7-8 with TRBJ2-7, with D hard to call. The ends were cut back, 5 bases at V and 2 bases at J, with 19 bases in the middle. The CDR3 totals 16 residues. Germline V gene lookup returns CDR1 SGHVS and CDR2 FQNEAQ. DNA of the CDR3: TGTGCCAGCAGCGCAGTGGTGGGTAGAGACACCTACGAGCAGTACTTC. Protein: CASSAVVGRDTYEQYF. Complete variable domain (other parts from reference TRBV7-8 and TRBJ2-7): GAGVSQSPRYKVAKRGQDVALRCDPISGHVSLFWYQQALGQGPEFLTYFQNEAQLDKSGLPSDRFFAERPEGSVSTLKIQRTQQEDSAVYLCASSAVVGRDTYEQYFGPGTRLTVT.

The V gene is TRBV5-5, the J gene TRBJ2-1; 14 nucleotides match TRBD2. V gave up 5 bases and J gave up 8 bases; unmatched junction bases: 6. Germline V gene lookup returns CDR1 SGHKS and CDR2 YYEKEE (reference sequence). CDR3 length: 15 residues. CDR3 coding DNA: TGTGCCAGCAGTTCCGGGACTAGCGGGAGTCATGAGCAGTTCTTC. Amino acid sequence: CASSSGTSGSHEQFF.